The clone carrying this T cell receptor (beta chain) has only a few counts. This record belongs to a study of T cells after yellow fever vaccination. Per germline, CDR1 MGHRA and CDR2 YSYEKL. With 0 bases removed from V and 5 bases from J, the gap between germline ends came to 13 bases. This CDR3 has 16 amino acids. TCRdb used MiXCR to reprocess the 5' RACE reads, holding one entry per CDR3 protein. The sample lists some 420,000 distinct CDR3 sequences, 15% to 20% occurring once. This sequence was found in a man aged 18-30 years who received the YFV17D yellow fever vaccine. Sequencing was performed on PBMCs, taken before the yellow fever booster vaccination. The chain joins TRBV4-1 to TRBJ2-2; no definite D call. CDR3 amino acids: CASSQDNILLTGELFF. In DNA, the CDR3 is TGCGCCAGCAGCCAAGATAACATCCTACTAACCGGGGAGCTGTTTTTT.